The 10 T cell receptor beta chains below were found in one sample sequenced in a study of T cell repertoires in aging, cancer and after chemotherapy. The template was genomic DNA from peripheral blood, not RNA. Multiplex touch-down PCR with TRB-A/B primers amplified rearranged V-D-J TRB sequences. From the multiplex PCR reads, TCRdb called clonotypes with MiXCR, one entry per CDR3 protein. The sample holds some 2,700 distinct CDR3 sequences, around 26% seen once. The sequencing input was blood. The source of these receptors is a human donor with a solid tumor.

Worth noting for this clonotype: This sequence may be a read error, since a much larger clone differs from it by one base. The rearrangement links TRBV18 to TRBJ2-1; maybe TRBD2 (5 bases). The germline V gene has CDR1 KGHSH and CDR2 LQKENI. This CDR3 has 15 amino acids. V shed 4 bases and J shed 1 base, with 11 bases lying between them. In DNA, the CDR3 is TGTGCCAGCTCACTAGCGTGGTATTCCTACAATGAGCAGTTCTTC. The encoded protein is CASSLAWYSYNEQFF.

This clonotype ranks as medium-sized. This rearrangement joins TRBV30 to TRBJ2-2, with TRBD2 identical over 8 bases. This CDR3 has 14 amino acids. Germline V gives CDR1 GTSNPN, CDR2 SVGIG (reference sequence). J was trimmed by 5 bases and V by 4 bases; bases with no gene match: 6. The CDR3 sequence is CAWNRGGETGELFF. Here the CDR3 DNA reads TGTGCCTGGAACCGGGGGGGGGAAACCGGGGAGCTGTTTTTT.

As regards this clonotype: Since a much larger clone is just one base distant, this may be a read error. The chain recombines TRBV30 with TRBJ2-6; 9 nucleotides agree with TRBD2. CDR1 is GTSNPN, CDR2 SVGIG, per germline (reference sequence). V shed 5 bases, J shed 6 bases, and the junction held 14 bases outside the gene matches. This CDR3 region has 17 residues. The CDR3, as DNA: TGTGCCTGGGAACGGGCTAGCGGGGTTTATGAGGCCAACGTCCTGACTTTC. This encodes CAWERASGVYEANVLTF.

This clonotype has a handful of counts. The V gene is TRBV18, the J gene TRBJ2-7, with 14 bases identical to TRBD2. J was trimmed by 2 bases and V by 5 bases; bases with no gene match: 2. CDR1 KGHSH and CDR2 LQKENI come from the germline V gene. This CDR3 has 15 residues. Here the CDR3 reads CASSLTSGGAYEQYF. CDR3 nucleotides: TGTGCCAGCTCATTGACTAGCGGGGGGGCCTACGAGCAGTACTTC.

Relative to its sample, this clonotype is medium-sized. The V gene is TRBV6-5, the J gene TRBJ2-2; 10 bases agree with TRBD2. CDR1 and CDR2 from the germline V gene are MNHEY and SVGAGI. The CDR3 runs to 14 residues. J gave up 6 bases and V 6 bases, and 4 bases lay outside the gene matches. The CDR3 sequence is CASRAGGVAGELFF. DNA for the CDR3: TGTGCCAGCAGAGCGGGGGGGGTGGCCGGGGAGCTGTTTTTT.

Within the sample, this clonotype is medium-sized. The chain couples TRBV6-2 or TRBV6-3 to TRBJ2-5; 7 bases agree with TRBD2. The junction had 3 bases not matched to a gene; V was cut back by 4 bases and J by 4 bases. The CDR3 has 13 residues. The germline V gene has CDR1 MNHEY and CDR2 SVGEGT. The DNA of the CDR3 is TGTGCCAGCAGTTCATCGGGGGGAGAGACCCAGTACTTC. Encoded protein: CASSSSGGETQYF.

This clonotype is labeled as large. The chain links TRBV19 to TRBJ2-1, with D possibly being TRBD1 (6 bases). The CDR3 extends over 14 amino acids. V lost 10 bases and J 5 bases, leaving 18 bases between the germline ends. The V gene's germline CDR1 is LNHDA and CDR2 SQIVND (reference sequence). Here the CDR3 reads CATLDRLRDNEQFF. The DNA for the CDR3 is TGTGCCACTCTCGACAGGTTAAGGGACAATGAGCAGTTCTTC.

This clonotype came up a few times. V usage is TRBV5-1 and J usage is TRBJ2-7, with 12 bases lining up with TRBD2. V shed 4 bases, J shed 3 bases, and the junction held 5 bases outside the gene matches. Per germline, CDR1 SGHRS and CDR2 YFSETQ. The CDR3 runs to 15 residues. CDR3 loop: CASSPGTSGFYEQYF. The CDR3 DNA reads TGCGCCAGCAGCCCCGGGACTAGCGGGTTCTACGAGCAGTACTTC.

This chain links TRBV20-1 with TRBJ2-7; weak D call: TRBD2 (6 bases). Germline values: CDR1 DFQATT, CDR2 SNEGSKA (reference sequence). The V end lost 3 bases, the J end lost 6 bases, and 18 bases lay between the germline ends. CDR3 length equals 14 residues. The CDR3 DNA follows: TGCAGTGCTAGCTTACAAAGCGGGTATTCCGAGCAGTACTTC. Residues: CSASLQSGYSEQYF.

This clonotype counts as medium-sized. The chain links TRBV6-5 to TRBJ2-2; no clear D. This CDR3 is built from 16 residues. Deletions cut 2 bases from V and 4 bases from J, with 14 bases between. Germline CDR1 and CDR2: MNHEY and SVGAGI. In nucleotides, the CDR3 is TGTGCCAGCAGTTACGGACCCAAGAAGGGCACCGGGGAGCTGTTTTTT. Translated, it gives CASSYGPKKGTGELFF.